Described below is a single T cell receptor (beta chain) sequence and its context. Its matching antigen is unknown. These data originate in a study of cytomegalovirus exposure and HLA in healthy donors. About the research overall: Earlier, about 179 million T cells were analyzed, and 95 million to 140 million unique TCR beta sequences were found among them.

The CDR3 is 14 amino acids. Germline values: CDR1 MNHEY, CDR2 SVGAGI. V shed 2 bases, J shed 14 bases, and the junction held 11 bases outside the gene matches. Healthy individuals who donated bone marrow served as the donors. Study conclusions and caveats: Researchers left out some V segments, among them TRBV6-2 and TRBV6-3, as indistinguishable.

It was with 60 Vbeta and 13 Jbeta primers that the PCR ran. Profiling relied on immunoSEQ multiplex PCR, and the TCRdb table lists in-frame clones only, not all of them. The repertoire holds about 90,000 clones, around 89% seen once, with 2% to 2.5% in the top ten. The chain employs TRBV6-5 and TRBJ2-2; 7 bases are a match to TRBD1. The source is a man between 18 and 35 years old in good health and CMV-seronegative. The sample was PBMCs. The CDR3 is CASSYHGQAISLFF. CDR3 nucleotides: TGTGCCAGCAGTTACCATGGACAGGCTATCAGTCTGTTTTTT.